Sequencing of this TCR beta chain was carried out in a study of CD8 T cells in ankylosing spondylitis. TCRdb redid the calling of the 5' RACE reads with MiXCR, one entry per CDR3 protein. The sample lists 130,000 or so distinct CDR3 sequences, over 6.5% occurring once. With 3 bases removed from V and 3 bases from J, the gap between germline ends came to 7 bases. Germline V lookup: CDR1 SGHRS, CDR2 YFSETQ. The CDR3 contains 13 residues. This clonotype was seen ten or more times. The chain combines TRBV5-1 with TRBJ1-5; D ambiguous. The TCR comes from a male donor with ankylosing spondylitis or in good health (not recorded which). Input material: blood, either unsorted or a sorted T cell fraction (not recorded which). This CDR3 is CASSYTTNQPQHF. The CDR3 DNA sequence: TGCGCCAGCAGCTACACAACCAATCAGCCCCAGCATTTT.